The sequence of this TCR beta chain was determined in a study of blood T cells in healthy people across ages. Aged roughly 6 to 100, donors were systemically healthy Caucasians from Russia. Comment on this clonotype: The junction shows a germline mismatch at one end, possibly a read error.

For the second PCR, which ran for roughly 6 to 12 cycles, a sample-barcoded 5' primer and a J-beta primer mix were used. CDR3-containing paired-end reads numbered at least 2.5 million in each sample. TCRdb recomputed calls from the 5' RACE reads with MiXCR, one row per CDR3 protein. The sample carries 630,000 or so distinct CDR3 sequences, less than 35% recorded once. Germline V gene lookup returns CDR1 MNHEY and CDR2 SVGEGT. This CDR3 contains 16 residues. Sequencing was performed on blood. The V call is TRBV6-2 or TRBV6-3, the J call TRBJ1-2; TRBD1 might be the D (6 bases). The receptor's source is an elderly woman in good health. The CDR3 sequence is CASSYSAGGRGYGHTF. In DNA, the CDR3 is TGTGCCAGCAGTTACAGCGCCGGGGGGCGAGGCTATGGCCACACCTTC.